Below are 5 T cell receptor beta chains sequenced from a single sample in a study of cytomegalovirus exposure and HLA in healthy donors. PCR amplification relied on 60 Vbeta primers (plus 13 Jbeta primers). Data came from immunoSEQ multiplex PCR; TCRdb stores just in-frame clones and leaves some out. There are nearly 110,000 clones in the sample; roughly 77% occur only once, and roughly 2.5% lies in the top ten. Input material: PBMCs. All receptors derive from a man aged 35-49 years in good health and CMV-seronegative.

The chain uses TRBV2 and TRBJ2-1, with D tentatively TRBD2 (6 bases). This CDR3 is 15 amino acids long. CDR1 SNHLY and CDR2 FYNNEI come from the germline V gene. V lost 7 bases to trimming and J lost 2 bases, with 15 bases between them. The CDR3 protein is CASTLGGVAYNEQFF. CDR3 DNA: TGTGCCAGCACCTTAGGAGGGGTGGCCTACAATGAGCAGTTCTTC.

The V and J genes are TRBV4-2 and TRBJ2-1, with TRBD1 as a possible D gene (5 bases). This CDR3 region has 17 residues. Germline assignment: CDR1 LGHNA and CDR2 YNFKEQ. The V gene lost 0 bases and the J gene lost 6 bases, with 18 bases spanning the gap. The CDR3 bases are TGTGCCAGCAGCCAAGATTTGCAGGGATATTCCGTCAATGAGCAGTTCTTC. It yields the protein CASSQDLQGYSVNEQFF.

The chain carries TRBV5-4 and TRBJ2-5; D is unclear. The end of the DNA fits TRBJ2-7 better, so the J call may be wrong. CDR1 is SGHNT, CDR2 YYREEE, per germline (reference sequence). The CDR3 consists of 14 residues. The CDR3 nucleotides read TGTGCCAGCAGCTCCGCCCTTAACCCCTACGAGCAGTACTTC. This translates into CASSSALNPYEQYF.

This chain joins TRBV5-4 and TRBJ2-1, with TRBD1 matching 7 bases. Germline trimming cut 4 bases from V and 4 bases from J; bases unmatched to any gene: 5. In germline, CDR1 is SGHNT, CDR2 YYREEE (reference sequence). The CDR3 is 14 amino acids. The CDR3 DNA follows: TGTGCCAGCAGCCAACGACAGGGTTACAATGAGCAGTTCTTC. Its protein is CASSQRQGYNEQFF.

This rearrangement joins TRBV9 to TRBJ2-3; possibly TRBD1 for D (5 bases). The CDR3 spans 15 residues. The germline V gene encodes CDR1 SGDLS and CDR2 YYNGEE. Trimming stripped 2 bases from V and 6 bases from J, with 16 bases between. The CDR3 reads CASSVGLDRADTQYF. CDR3 bases: TGTGCCAGCAGCGTCGGTCTCGACAGAGCGGATACGCAGTATTTT.